This T cell receptor (beta chain) was captured by sequencing in a study of T-cell reconstitution after alpha-beta-depleted transplantation in children. The CDR3 is 16 amino acids. Trimming pared 4 bases from V and 0 bases from J, leaving 15 bases between. Library preparation (for TCRbeta) was performed with unique molecular identifiers. TCRdb processed the PCR reads anew with MiXCR; each CDR3 protein has one entry. The repertoire holds 45,000 to 60,000 distinct CDR3 sequences, under 60% seen once, with around two fifths in the top ten. This specimen consisted of peripheral blood, obtained before TCRalphabeta/CD19-depleted stem cell transplant. The chain carries TRBV12-3 or TRBV12-4 and TRBJ1-1, with D uncertain. The clonotype originates from a boy less than two years old with SCID, due to receive a stem cell transplant. DNA of the CDR3: TGTGCCAGCAGTTCCTTGCCGCCGTTCATGAACACTGAAGCTTTCTTT. Translation: CASSSLPPFMNTEAFF.